These 7 T cell receptor beta chains share one sample of origin, sequenced in a study of Ad26.COV2.S vaccination and SARS-CoV-2 variants. Stated treatment: roughly 19 received Ad26.COV2.S at low or high dose, single or two shots; 5 received placebo; per-sample allocation not given. Following the first vaccine or placebo injection, samples were taken on day 63. Libraries were prepared by immunoSEQ multiplex PCR; TCRdb keeps only in-frame clonotypes and omits some of them. The sample yields about 680,000 clones, around 92% seen once. The sample was peripheral blood, taken in a trial of Ad26.COV2.S vaccine versus placebo. These receptor sequences come from a person aged 18-60 years who received the Ad26.COV2.S COVID-19 vaccine or a placebo.

The chain carries TRBV10-3 and TRBJ1-6, with D possibly matching TRBD1 (5 bases). The V end was cut by 6 bases, the J end by 8 bases, with 14 bases between. This CDR3 has 14 residues. CDR1 and CDR2 from the germline V gene are ENHRY and SYGVKD. The CDR3 loop reads CAIRPRAQDSPLHF. The DNA for the CDR3 is TGTGCCATCAGACCCAGGGCCCAGGATTCACCCCTCCACTTT.

The rearrangement uses TRBV5-1 and TRBJ2-3; D gene ambiguous. CDR1 is SGHRS, CDR2 YFSETQ, per germline. Trimming cost V 4 bases and J 7 bases, with 13 bases left between them. This CDR3 contains 13 residues. CDR3 bases: TGCGCCAGCAGCCCCCTGGAGTTCCATACGCAGTATTTT. This codes for CASSPLEFHTQYF. Full variable domain (outside the CDR3, taken from reference TRBV5-1 and TRBJ2-3): KAGVTQTPRYLIKTRGQQVTLSCSPISGHRSVSWYQQTPGQGLQFLFEYFSETQRNKGNFPGRFSGRQFSNSRSEMNVSTLELGDSALYLCASSPLEFHTQYFGPGTRLTVL.

The chain is built from TRBV3-1 (or the pseudogene TRBV3-2) and TRBJ1-1; no clear D gene. Between the trimmed V and J ends, which lost 2 bases and 0 bases, there was a span of 10 bases. The CDR3 extends over 15 amino acids. The germline gives CDR1 LGHDT, CDR2 YNNKEL (reference sequence). CDR3 DNA: TGTGCCAGCAGCCAAAATTCACGTTTGAACACTGAAGCTTTCTTT. Amino acids: CASSQNSRLNTEAFF.

This clone has only a few counts. This chain links TRBV27 with TRBJ1-3, with D perhaps matching TRBD1 (6 bases). The CDR3 contains 14 residues. Germline assignment: CDR1 MNHEY and CDR2 SMNVEV (reference sequence). Trimming took off 6 bases at V and 0 bases at J, with 9 bases between the two ends. Here the CDR3 DNA reads TGTGCCAGCAGCCTCAGGGGCTCTGGAAACACCATATATTTT. Its protein product is CASSLRGSGNTIYF.

This chain uses TRBV4-1 with TRBJ2-7; 7 bases are a match to TRBD1. In germline, CDR1 is MGHRA, CDR2 YSYEKL. This CDR3 has 15 amino acids. Trimming at V came to 0 bases and at J to 0 bases, leaving 2 bases not matched to a gene. CDR3 in amino acids: CASSQDQGDSYEQYF. CDR3 bases: TGCGCCAGCAGCCAAGATCAGGGGGACTCCTACGAGCAGTACTTC.

The gene calls are TRBV10-3 and TRBJ1-5; TRBD1 might be the D (5 bases). Trimming removed 0 bases at V and 5 bases at J, with 17 bases between. The germline V gene has CDR1 ENHRY and CDR2 SYGVKD. The CDR3 covers 17 residues. The CDR3 nucleotides read TGTGCCATCAGTGAGTCTGGGGCAGGGATTGGTTATCAGCCCCAGCATTTT. The encoded protein is CAISESGAGIGYQPQHF.

The chain combines TRBV12-5 with TRBJ2-3; 7 bases line up with TRBD1. Germline lookup yields CDR1 LGHNT and CDR2 FRNRAP. This CDR3 contains 14 residues. J gave up 4 bases and V 9 bases, and 10 bases lay outside the gene matches. CDR3 sequence (DNA): TGTGCTAGCCAGACACAGGGGCCACCAGATACGCAGTATTTT. Its translation: CASQTQGPPDTQYF.